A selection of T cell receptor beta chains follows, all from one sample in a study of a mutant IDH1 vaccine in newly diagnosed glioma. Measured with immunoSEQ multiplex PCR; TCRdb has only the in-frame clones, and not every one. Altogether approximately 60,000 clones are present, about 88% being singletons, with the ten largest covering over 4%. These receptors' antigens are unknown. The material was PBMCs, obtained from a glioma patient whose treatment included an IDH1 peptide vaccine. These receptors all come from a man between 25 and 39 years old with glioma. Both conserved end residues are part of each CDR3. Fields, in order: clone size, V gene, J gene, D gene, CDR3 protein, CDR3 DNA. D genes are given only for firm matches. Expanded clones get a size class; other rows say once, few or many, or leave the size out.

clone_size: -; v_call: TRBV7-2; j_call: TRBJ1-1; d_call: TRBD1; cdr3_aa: CASSPGAGGAFF; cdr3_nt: TGTGCCAGCAGCCCCGGGGCAGGGGGAGCTTTCTTT
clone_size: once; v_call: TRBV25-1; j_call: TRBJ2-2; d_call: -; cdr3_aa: CASMRGGPTGELFF; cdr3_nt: TGTGCCAGCATGAGGGGGGGGCCTACCGGGGAGCTGTTTTTT
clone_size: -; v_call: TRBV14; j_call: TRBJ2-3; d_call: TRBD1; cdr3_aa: CASSQPAAGGWTDTQYF; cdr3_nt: TGTGCCAGCAGCCAGCCTGCGGCAGGGGGCTGGACAGATACGCAGTATTTT
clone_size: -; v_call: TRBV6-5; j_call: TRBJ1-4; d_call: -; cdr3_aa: CASSFQGSSGEKLFF; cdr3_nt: TGTGCCAGCAGTTTTCAGGGAAGCAGTGGAGAAAAACTGTTTTTT
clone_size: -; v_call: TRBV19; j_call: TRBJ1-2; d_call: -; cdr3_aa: CASSMVRGGDYGYTF; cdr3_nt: TGTGCCAGTAGTATGGTGCGGGGGGGAGACTATGGCTACACCTTC
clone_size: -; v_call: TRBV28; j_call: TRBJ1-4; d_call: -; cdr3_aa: CASSFLAPGDATNEKLFF; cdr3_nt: TGTGCCAGCAGTTTCTTAGCTCCAGGGGATGCAACTAATGAAAAACTGTTTTTT
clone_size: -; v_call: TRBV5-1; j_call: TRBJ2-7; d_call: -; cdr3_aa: CASSLALDSLGIYEQYF; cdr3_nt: TGCGCCAGCAGCTTGGCACTCGACAGTCTAGGGATTTACGAGCAGTACTTC
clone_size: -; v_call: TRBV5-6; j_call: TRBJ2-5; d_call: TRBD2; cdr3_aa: CAGSFGGRATVTQYF; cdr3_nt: TGTGCCGGCAGCTTTGGTGGGAGGGCGACGGTGACCCAGTACTTC
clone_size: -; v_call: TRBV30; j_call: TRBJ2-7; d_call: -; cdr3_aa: CAWRLVLTYEQYF; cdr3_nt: TGTGCCTGGAGATTAGTTCTGACCTACGAGCAGTACTTC
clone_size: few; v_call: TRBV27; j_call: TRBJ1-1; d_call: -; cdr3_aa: CASGGAANTEAFF; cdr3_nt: TGTGCCAGCGGCGGGGCAGCGAACACTGAAGCTTTCTTT
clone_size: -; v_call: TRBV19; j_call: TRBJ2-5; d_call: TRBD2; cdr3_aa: CASSMAGTSGGSKTQYF; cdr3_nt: TGTGCCAGTAGTATGGCCGGGACTAGCGGGGGGAGCAAGACCCAGTACTTC
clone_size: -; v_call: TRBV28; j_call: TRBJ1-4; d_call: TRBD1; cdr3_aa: CASETGAQNEKLFF; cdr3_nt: TGTGCCAGTGAGACAGGGGCCCAGAATGAAAAACTGTTTTTT
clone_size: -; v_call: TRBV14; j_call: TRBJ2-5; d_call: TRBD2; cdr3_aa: CASRSSGAPRETQYF; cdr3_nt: TGTGCCAGCAGATCAAGCGGGGCTCCCCGGGAGACCCAGTACTTC
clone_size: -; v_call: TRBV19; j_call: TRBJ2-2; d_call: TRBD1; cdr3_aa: CASSPQGDRQPGGELFF; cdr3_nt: TGTGCCAGTAGCCCCCAAGGGGACAGGCAACCGGGCGGGGAGCTGTTTTTT
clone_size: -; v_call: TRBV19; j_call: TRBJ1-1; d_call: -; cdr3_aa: CASSIDMNTEAFF; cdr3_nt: TGTGCCAGTAGTATAGATATGAACACTGAAGCTTTCTTT
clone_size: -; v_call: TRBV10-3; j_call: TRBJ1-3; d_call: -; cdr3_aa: CAISGGPIGYTIYF; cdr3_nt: TGTGCCATCAGTGGAGGCCCGATTGGGTACACCATATATTTT
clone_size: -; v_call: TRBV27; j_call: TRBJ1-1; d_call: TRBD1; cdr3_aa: CASSLSPQTGGWSEAFF; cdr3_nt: TGTGCCAGCAGTTTATCCCCTCAGACAGGGGGTTGGTCTGAAGCTTTCTTT
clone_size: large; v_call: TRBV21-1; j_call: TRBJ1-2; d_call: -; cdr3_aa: CASPWPHRDRRYYGYTF; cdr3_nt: TGTGCCAGCCCGTGGCCTCACAGGGATCGCCGATACTATGGCTACACCTTC
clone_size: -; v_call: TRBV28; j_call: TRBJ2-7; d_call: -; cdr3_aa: CASVSGDEQYF; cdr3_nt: TGTGCCAGCGTTTCAGGGGACGAGCAGTACTTC
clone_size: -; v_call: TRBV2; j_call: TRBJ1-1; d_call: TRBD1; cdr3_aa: CASGQGENTEAFF; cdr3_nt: TGTGCCAGTGGGCAGGGGGAGAACACTGAAGCTTTCTTT
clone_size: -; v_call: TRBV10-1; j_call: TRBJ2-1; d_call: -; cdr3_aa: CASSDPGTTSSYNEQFF; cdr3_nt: TGCGCCAGCAGTGACCCCGGGACAACGAGCTCCTACAATGAGCAGTTCTTC
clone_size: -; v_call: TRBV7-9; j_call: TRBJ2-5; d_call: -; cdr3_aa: CASSLRVSGRETQYF; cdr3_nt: TGTGCCAGCAGCTTACGGGTCTCCGGGCGGGAGACCCAGTACTTC
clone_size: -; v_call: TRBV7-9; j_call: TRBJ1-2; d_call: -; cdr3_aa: CASSLQINLYGYTF; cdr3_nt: TGTGCCAGCAGCTTGCAGATTAATCTTTATGGCTACACCTTC
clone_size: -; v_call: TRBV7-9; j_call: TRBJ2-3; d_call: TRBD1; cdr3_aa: CASSLNRETGGVDTQYF; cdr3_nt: TGTGCCAGCAGCTTAAATCGAGAAACAGGGGGAGTAGATACGCAGTATTTT
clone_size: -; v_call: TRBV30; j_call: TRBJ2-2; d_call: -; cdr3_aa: CAWSSRFTGELFF; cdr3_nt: TGTGCCTGGAGTTCTCGGTTCACCGGGGAGCTGTTTTTT
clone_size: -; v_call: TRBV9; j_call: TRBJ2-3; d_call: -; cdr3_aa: CASSGLRDTQYF; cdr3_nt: TGTGCCAGCAGCGGGCTGAGGGATACGCAGTATTTT
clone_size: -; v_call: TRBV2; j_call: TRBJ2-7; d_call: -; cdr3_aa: CASSEARGPSREQYF; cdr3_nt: TGTGCCAGCAGTGAAGCGAGGGGACCTTCTAGGGAGCAGTACTTC
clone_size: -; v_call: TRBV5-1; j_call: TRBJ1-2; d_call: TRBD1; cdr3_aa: CASSLGQANYGYTF; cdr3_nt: TGCGCCAGCAGCCTGGGACAGGCTAACTATGGCTACACCTTC
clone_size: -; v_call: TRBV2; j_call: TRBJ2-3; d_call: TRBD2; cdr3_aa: CASSERGGVTDTQYF; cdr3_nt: TGTGCCAGCAGTGAACGGGGGGGGGTCACAGATACGCAGTATTTT
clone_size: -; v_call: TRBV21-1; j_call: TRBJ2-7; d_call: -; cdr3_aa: CASSNQGRISYEQYF; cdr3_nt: TGTGCCAGCAGCAACCAAGGGAGGATTTCCTACGAGCAGTACTTC
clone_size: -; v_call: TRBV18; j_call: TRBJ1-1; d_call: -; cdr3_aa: CASSPGLLNTEAFF; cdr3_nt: TGTGCCAGCTCACCCGGACTCTTGAACACTGAAGCTTTCTTT
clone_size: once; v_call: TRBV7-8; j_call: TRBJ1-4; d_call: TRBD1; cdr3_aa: CASSGQGAPTTNEKLFF; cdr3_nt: TGTGCCAGCAGCGGACAGGGGGCGCCCACAACTAATGAAAAACTGTTTTTT
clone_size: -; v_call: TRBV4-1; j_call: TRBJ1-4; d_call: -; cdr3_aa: CASSQAGSTNEKLFF; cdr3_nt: TGCGCCAGCAGCCAAGCGGGTTCAACTAATGAAAAACTGTTTTTT
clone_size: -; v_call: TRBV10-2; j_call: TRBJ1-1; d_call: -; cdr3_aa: CASRVPDTEAFF; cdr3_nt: TGCGCCAGCAGGGTCCCCGACACTGAAGCTTTCTTT
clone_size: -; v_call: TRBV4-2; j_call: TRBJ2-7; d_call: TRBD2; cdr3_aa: CASSLGTSGGAAYEQYF; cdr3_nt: TGTGCCAGCAGCCTCGGGACTAGCGGGGGTGCCGCCTACGAGCAGTACTTC
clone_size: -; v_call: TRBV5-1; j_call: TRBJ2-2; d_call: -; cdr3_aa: CASSWNTAGELFF; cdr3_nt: TGCGCCAGCAGCTGGAACACGGCCGGGGAGCTGTTTTTT
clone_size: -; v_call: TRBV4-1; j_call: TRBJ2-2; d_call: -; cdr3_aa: CASSQERLMELFF; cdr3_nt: TGCGCCAGCAGCCAAGAGCGACTAATGGAGCTGTTTTTT
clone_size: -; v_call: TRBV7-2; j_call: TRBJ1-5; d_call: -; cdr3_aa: CASSLASGSSNQPQHF; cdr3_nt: TGTGCCAGCAGCTTAGCGTCGGGGAGTAGCAATCAGCCCCAGCATTTT
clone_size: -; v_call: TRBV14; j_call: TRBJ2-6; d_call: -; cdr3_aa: CASSQEGTPSGANVLTF; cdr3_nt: TGTGCCAGCAGCCAAGAAGGGACACCCTCTGGGGCCAACGTCCTGACTTTC
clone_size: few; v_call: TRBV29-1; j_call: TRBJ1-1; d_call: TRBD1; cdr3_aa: CSVERTGGRDEAFF; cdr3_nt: TGCAGCGTTGAACGGACAGGGGGCAGGGATGAAGCTTTCTTT
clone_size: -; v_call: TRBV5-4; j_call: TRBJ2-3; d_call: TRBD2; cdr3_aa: CASSGVEGGGDTDTQYF; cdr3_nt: TGTGCCAGCAGCGGCGTGGAGGGCGGGGGGGACACAGATACGCAGTATTTT
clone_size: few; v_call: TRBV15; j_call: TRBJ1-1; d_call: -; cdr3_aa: CATSIGLMNTEAFF; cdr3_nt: TGTGCCACCAGCATCGGACTGATGAACACTGAAGCTTTCTTT
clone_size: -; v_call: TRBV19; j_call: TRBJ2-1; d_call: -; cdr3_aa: CASSIRTDNEQFF; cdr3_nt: TGTGCCAGTAGTATACGGACTGACAATGAGCAGTTCTTC
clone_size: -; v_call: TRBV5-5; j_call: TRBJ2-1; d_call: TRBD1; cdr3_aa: CASSPGQGIIYNEQFF; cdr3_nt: TGTGCCAGCAGCCCCGGACAGGGGATTATCTACAATGAGCAGTTCTTC
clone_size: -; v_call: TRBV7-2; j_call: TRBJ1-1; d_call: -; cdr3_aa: CASSGSGLGSNTEAFF; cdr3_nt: TGTGCCAGCAGCGGTAGCGGCTTAGGGTCGAACACTGAAGCTTTCTTT
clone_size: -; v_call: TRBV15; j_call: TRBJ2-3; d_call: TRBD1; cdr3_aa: CATSRLDRGRDTQYF; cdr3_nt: TGTGCCACCAGCAGGTTGGACAGGGGAAGGGATACGCAGTATTTT
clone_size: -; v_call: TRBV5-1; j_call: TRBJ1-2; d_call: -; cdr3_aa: CASSLVAGSYGYTF; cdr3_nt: TGCGCCAGCAGCTTGGTGGCAGGGAGCTATGGCTACACCTTC
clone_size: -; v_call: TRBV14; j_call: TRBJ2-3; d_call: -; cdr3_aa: CASSHSGADTQYF; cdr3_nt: TGTGCCAGCAGCCACTCGGGGGCAGATACGCAGTATTTT
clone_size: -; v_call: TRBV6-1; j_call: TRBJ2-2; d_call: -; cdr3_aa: CASRRTVPTGELFF; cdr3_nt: TGTGCCAGCAGGAGGACAGTACCCACCGGGGAGCTGTTTTTT
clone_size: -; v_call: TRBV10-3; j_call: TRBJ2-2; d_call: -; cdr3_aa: CAISDAGDTGELFF; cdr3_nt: TGTGCCATCAGTGATGCAGGGGACACCGGGGAGCTGTTTTTT